The table lists the clone carrying this T cell receptor (beta chain) with many counts. The target antigen is unknown. This sample was included in a study of T cells after yellow fever vaccination. General observations from the study: Reappearance after the booster was seen for most primary-vaccination clones, at roughly 96% CD4 and roughly 90% CD8. The secondary response peaked faster, at day 5 versus 15, but was weaker.

Between the trimmed V and J ends, which lost 4 bases and 1 base, there was a span of 10 bases. The germline gives CDR1 LGHNA, CDR2 YSLEER. This CDR3 has 14 amino acids. The 5'RACE template-switching step produced TCR cDNA and added a universal primer site and UMIs. TCRdb re-derived calls from the 5' RACE reads in MiXCR, one entry per CDR3 protein. This sample has about 250,000 distinct CDR3 sequences, with roughly 4% found just once. This receptor was obtained from a man aged 18 to 30 who received the YFV17D yellow fever vaccine. Sequencing used PBMCs, obtained 15 days after the yellow fever booster vaccination. This chain links TRBV4-3 with TRBJ1-1; D is perhaps TRBD1 (5 bases). The CDR3: CASSRRETNTEAFF. The CDR3 DNA is TGCGCCAGCAGCCGCAGGGAGACGAACACTGAAGCTTTCTTT.